Presented here are 18 T cell receptor beta chains from one specimen sequenced in a study of blood T cell repertoires in COVID-19. Here immunoSEQ multiplex PCR was the method, and the copy in TCRdb shows in-frame clones only, minus some. The sample carries 270,000 or so clones, 85% recorded once. Specimen: peripheral blood. Source of these receptors: a human donor in a cohort sampled during active COVID-19.

CDR3 region: CASSQGLPYNEQFF. The CDR3 DNA sequence: TGCGCCAGCAGCCAGGGACTACCCTACAATGAGCAGTTCTTC. This chain uses TRBV5-1 with TRBJ2-1; 7 bases agree with TRBD2. Germline V lookup: CDR1 SGHRS, CDR2 YFSETQ. The length of the CDR3 is 14 residues. The V segment lost 4 bases and the J segment 2 bases; nucleotides outside the gene matches: 3.

This chain joins TRBV23-1 and TRBJ2-1; 8 bases are shared with TRBD1. TRBV23-1 is known as an ORF, though its function is uncertain. The CDR3 spans 15 residues. The trim removed 7 bases at V and 6 bases at J, leaving 11 bases unmatched. The CDR3 spells CASTHPPGQGNEQFF. In DNA form, the CDR3 reads TGCGCCAGCACCCATCCTCCCGGACAGGGCAATGAGCAGTTCTTC.

The chain combines TRBV6-5 with TRBJ1-2, with 11 bases matching TRBD1. V was pared by 7 bases and J by 7 bases, with 8 bases of the junction left unmatched. Germline V lookup: CDR1 MNHEY, CDR2 SVGAGI. This CDR3 comprises 14 residues. This chain's CDR3 is CASIRTGGAGGYTF. CDR3 sequence (DNA): TGTGCCAGCATCCGGACAGGGGGCGCGGGTGGCTACACCTTC.

The chain links TRBV5-1 to TRBJ2-3; a possible D gene is TRBD1 (6 bases). From germline, CDR1 is SGHRS and CDR2 YFSETQ. V was shortened by 1 base and J by 0 bases, with 9 bases between the two germline ends. The CDR3 loop spans 15 amino acids. In nucleotides, the CDR3 is TGCGCCAGCAGCTTGCCCCAGGGGAGCACAGATACGCAGTATTTT. It is translated as CASSLPQGSTDTQYF.

Remarks on this clone: Within the sample, other DNA sequences also encode this same CDR3. The chain couples TRBV19 to TRBJ2-5, with 7 bases fitting TRBD2. V lost 6 bases to trimming and J lost 0 bases; unmatched junction nucleotides: 7. CDR1 LNHDA and CDR2 SQIVND come from the germline V gene (reference sequence). CDR3 length equals 15 residues. CDR3 residues: CASSPGGSYQETQYF. CDR3 sequence (DNA): TGTGCCAGTAGCCCGGGAGGCTCTTACCAAGAGACCCAGTACTTC.

This clone was seen a handful of times. The same CDR3 is also encoded by other DNA sequences in this sample. The V gene is TRBV5-4, the J gene TRBJ2-1, with D perhaps matching TRBD2 (5 bases). This CDR3 is built from 14 residues. Trimming took off 0 bases at V and 8 bases at J, with 12 bases between the two ends. Per germline, CDR1 SGHNT and CDR2 YYREEE (reference sequence). Here the CDR3 DNA reads TGTGCCAGCAGCTTGGCCCGGGGTGGCGATGAGCAGTTCTTC. Amino acids: CASSLARGGDEQFF.

In its sample, this clone was seen a few times. The CDR3 loop reads CASSQGPGEGYGYTF. The CDR3 DNA sequence: TGTGCCAGCAGCCAAGGACCAGGCGAGGGATACGGCTACACCTTC. The rearrangement joins TRBV3-1 (or the pseudogene TRBV3-2) to TRBJ1-2, with D hard to call. The CDR3 covers 15 residues. CDR1 is LGHDT and CDR2 is YNNKEL in the germline V gene (reference sequence). Trimming left V 1 base short and J 8 bases short, with 17 bases between.

This sequence joins TRBV30 and TRBJ2-7, with a possible D match to TRBD2 (6 bases). The germline V gene encodes CDR1 GTSNPN and CDR2 SVGIG (reference sequence). CDR3 size: 13 residues. The ends were cut back, 8 bases at V and 0 bases at J, with 14 bases in the middle. The CDR3 is CAGGLSSSYEQYF. CDR3 DNA: TGTGCCGGGGGACTCTCGAGCTCCTACGAGCAGTACTTC.

This chain connects TRBV24-1 to TRBJ1-5, with D perhaps TRBD1 (6 bases). This CDR3 region has 14 residues. Germline V lookup: CDR1 KGHDR, CDR2 SFDVKD. Deletions cut 3 bases from V and 2 bases from J, with 7 bases between. The CDR3 reads CATSDGTRNQPQHF. For the CDR3, the DNA is TGTGCCACCAGTGATGGGACACGCAATCAGCCCCAGCATTTT.

The V gene is TRBV18, the J gene TRBJ2-2; no reliable D call. The V gene lost 1 base and the J gene lost 4 bases, with 7 bases spanning the gap. This CDR3 is built from 14 residues. Germline lookup yields CDR1 KGHSH and CDR2 LQKENI. In nucleotides, the CDR3 is TGTGCCAGCTCACCACGAGGTAGCACCGGGGAGCTGTTTTTT. Its translation: CASSPRGSTGELFF.

With respect to this clone: A junction boundary mismatches the germline segment, possibly from a read error. The chain uses TRBV7-2 and TRBJ2-2; D perhaps matches TRBD2 (5 bases). CDR1 is SGHTA and CDR2 is FQGNSA in the germline V gene. The CDR3 has 14 residues. The CDR3 sequence: CASSFTPRAGKLFF. The CDR3 coding sequence is TGTGCCAGCAGCTTCACCCCAAGGGCCGGGAAGCTGTTTTTT. Based on the CDR3 plus reference TRBV7-2 and TRBJ2-2, the full variable domain is GAGVSQSPSNKVTEKGKDVELRCDPISGHTALYWYRQSLGQGLEFLIYFQGNSAPDKSGLPSDRFSAERTGGSVSTLTIQRTQQEDSAVYLCASSFTPRAGKLFFGEGSRLTVL.

The rearrangement links TRBV14 to TRBJ2-1; 13 bases fit TRBD2. J gave up 15 bases and V 1 base, and 6 bases lay outside the gene matches. The V gene's germline CDR1 is SGHDN and CDR2 FVKESK. The CDR3 has 14 residues. CDR3: CASSQGTSGRGLFF. CDR3 nucleotides: TGTGCCAGCAGCCAAGGGACTAGCGGGAGAGGTCTGTTCTTC. The full variable domain, in which reference TRBV14 and TRBJ2-1 provide the parts outside the CDR3, is EAGVTQFPSHSVIEKGQTVTLRCDPISGHDNLYWYRRVMGKEIKFLLHFVKESKQDESGMPNNRFLAERTGGTYSTLKVQPAELEDSGVYFCASSQGTSGRGLFFGPGTRLTVL.

The rearrangement links TRBV5-1 to TRBJ2-2; 8 bases are a match to TRBD1. CDR1 and CDR2 from the germline V gene are SGHRS and YFSETQ. The trim removed 4 bases at V and 2 bases at J, leaving 7 bases unmatched. This CDR3 comprises 16 residues. The CDR3 is CASSRGTGQNTGELFF. The CDR3 DNA sequence: TGCGCCAGCAGCCGGGGGACAGGTCAAAACACCGGGGAGCTGTTTTTT. The whole variable domain, remainder taken from reference TRBV5-1 and TRBJ2-2, is KAGVTQTPRYLIKTRGQQVTLSCSPISGHRSVSWYQQTPGQGLQFLFEYFSETQRNKGNFPGRFSGRQFSNSRSEMNVSTLELGDSALYLCASSRGTGQNTGELFFGEGSRLTVL.

V and J are TRBV4-2 and TRBJ2-1, with D possibly TRBD2 on 7 matching bases. The CDR3 spans 15 residues. V lost 0 bases to trimming and J lost 4 bases, with 10 bases between them. CDR1 and CDR2 (germline): LGHNA, YNFKEQ. For the CDR3, the DNA is TGTGCCAGCAGCCAAGAGGGAGGGGGGTACAATGAGCAGTTCTTC. It translates to CASSQEGGGYNEQFF.

The rearrangement joins TRBV13 to TRBJ1-3; D is perhaps TRBD1 (6 bases). Germline V gene sequence: CDR1 PRHDT, CDR2 FYEKMQ (reference sequence). The CDR3 is 13 residues long. The V and J ends lost 2 bases and 9 bases respectively, with 11 bases between them. The CDR3 DNA follows: TGTGCCAGCAGCTTACAGGGGCTGGGCACCATATATTTT. This translates into CASSLQGLGTIYF.

V is TRBV5-6 and J is TRBJ2-7; D not certain. The V gene lost 5 bases and the J gene lost 3 bases, with 6 bases spanning the gap. This CDR3 is 11 amino acids long. Per the germline V gene, CDR1 is SGHDT and CDR2 is YYEEEE. CDR3 region: CASRPSYEQYF. The CDR3 coding sequence is TGTGCCAGCAGGCCGAGCTACGAGCAGTACTTC.

V is TRBV2 and J is TRBJ2-1, with 8 nucleotides matching TRBD2. Germline V gene lookup returns CDR1 SNHLY and CDR2 FYNNEI. The CDR3 consists of 16 residues. J was trimmed by 2 bases and V by 6 bases; bases with no gene match: 9. The CDR3 DNA sequence: TGTGCCAGCAGGAGCCTAGGGACTAGGGCCTACAATGAGCAGTTCTTC. It encodes CASRSLGTRAYNEQFF.

V is TRBV5-4 and J is TRBJ2-6; weak D call: TRBD1 (5 bases). The germline V gene encodes CDR1 SGHNT and CDR2 YYREEE (reference sequence). This CDR3 region has 14 residues. The V end lost 7 bases, the J end lost 3 bases, and 11 bases lay between the germline ends. The CDR3 DNA reads TGTGCCAGCGGACAAGTGGGTGGGGCCAACGTCCTGACTTTC. Protein sequence: CASGQVGGANVLTF. The variable domain in full, with the rest retrieved from reference TRBV5-4 and TRBJ2-6, is ETGVTQSPTHLIKTRGQQVTLRCSSQSGHNTVSWYQQALGQGPQFIFQYYREEENGRGNFPPRFSGLQFPNYSSELNVNALELDDSALYLCASGQVGGANVLTFGAGSRLTVL.